This record looks at one T cell receptor (beta chain) sequence and its context. Its binding antigen is unknown. Base-call qualities are not available, and no considerably larger clone is one nucleotide away. The sample comes from a study of cytomegalovirus exposure and HLA in healthy donors (dated by TCRdb to 2017 to 2019). For the study in its entirety: According to an earlier analysis of 550 to 700 of the donors, roughly 180 million T cells yielded 117 million unique TCR beta sequences and approximately 300 Gb of sequence data. Around 320 gigabases of sequencing data and 78 million or so unique TCR sequences were included in an early release covering under 650 HLA-typed donors. Of the approximately 400 genotyped donors, approximately 82% fell in the genetic ancestry cluster associated with self-reported Caucasian donors. The study aimed to test whether signatures of past pathogen exposure could be identified by cataloging public T cell receptors. The study used immunosequencing to profile the T cell repertoires of approximately 630 subjects and linked those repertoires to cytomegalovirus serostatus. A separate validation cohort of roughly 120 different subjects was used in addition to the 666-subject first cohort. To predict cytomegalovirus infection status, the study brought together high-throughput TCR immunosequencing, statistical association of individual TCRs with disease status, and machine learning. A later analysis re-analyzed previously published TCR beta repertoires from 500 to 700 donors and added high-resolution HLA genotyping to study TCR occurrence patterns. Rather than using new phenotypic data, the later analysis identified candidate immune exposures from TCR beta sequences and from how often those sequences occurred across donors. To decide whether each TCR beta V gene segment behaved as functional or pseudogenic, an earlier analysis of some 600 of the donors relied on high-throughput TCR beta sequencing. Alongside the repertoire data, information on donor age, sex, ethnicity and CMV serostatus was compiled. A later genetic analysis used genome-wide SNP genotypes for about three fifths of the 666 donors, treating that subset as a discovery cohort. All discovery cohort repertoires had been generated on a single sequencing platform. HLA typing covered class I and class II loci at four-digit resolution. Typing coverage varied by locus: 629-630 donors for A, B, C, DRB1 and DQB1; approximately 520 for DQA1; more than 600 for DPA1; about 450 for DPB1. Roughly 5 DR-DQ haplotypes were treated as single units for association and clustering because of strong linkage in the cohort. On average, 235,054 unique TCR beta nucleotide sequences were sequenced per donor among 350 to 400 genotyped donors of the cohort, with roughly 20% of those sequences being non-productive.

On the study overall, not on this receptor specifically: Correlated functional status among segregating V segments might be attributable to linkage disequilibrium, but an unknown experimental factor could not be ruled out. A later genetic analysis reported fewer N-insertions in productive TCRs among donors in an Asian-associated ancestry cluster than the roughly 620-donor mean. CMV serostatus was the only immune exposure information available for the cohort. Three of the identified cytomegalovirus-associated TCR beta chains were confirmed in vitro to be specific for cytomegalovirus antigens. Some IMGT-functional V segments, including TRBV6-2 and TRBV6-3, could not be distinguished by the 87-base-pair reads and were therefore excluded. According to a later analysis, most CMV-associated TCR beta chains appeared to be HLA-restricted, and the HLA associations seemed to be driven largely by CMV exposure. The cohort was sequenced for TCR beta chains only, and without alpha or paired-chain data the features that could be detected were limited. A later analysis reported that several top co-occurrence clusters appeared linked to parvovirus B19, influenza, CMV and Epstein-Barr virus. When HLA alleles, especially DR and DQ, strongly co-occurred, attributing TCR associations to individual alleles was difficult. About 17 rarely observed V segments, including chromosome 9 orphons, were excluded from the earlier analysis of 550 to 700 of the donors because counts were too low. According to a later analysis, TCR association rates differed among HLA loci, with DRB1 alleles showing the most associated TCRs and HLA-C alleles showing the fewest. At a false discovery rate of 0.05, a later analysis linked fewer than 20,000 TCR beta sequences to specific HLA alleles. A later analysis found that HLA-associated TCR beta chains were more clonally expanded and had lower generation probabilities than equally common non-associated chains. A further reported finding was that TCR beta sequences accurately predicted the HLA-A and HLA-B alleles for most subjects in the first cohort. The classifier was reported to diagnose cytomegalovirus status with high specificity and sensitivity in both the original cohort and the validation cohort. Broadly in line with IMGT annotations, most TCR beta V segments showed up in productive rearrangements about 90% or about 30% of the time in an earlier analysis of several hundred of the donors. A cluster of highly shared sequence variants was judged likely to be a technical artifact of the sequencing pipeline. The presence/absence analyses assumed that sequencing depth was roughly uniform across donors, and that assumption may not be true. A total of 150 or so TCR beta chains were listed by the study as associated with cytomegalovirus. Because HLA typing was unavailable for some donors at each locus, only the typed subset was used in association tests. The authors suggested that the approach could potentially be generalized to other disease states and immunological phenotypes. While some public TCRs were present in many individuals, most TCR sequences turned up only very rarely across donors. A later genetic analysis associated a missense DCLRE1C variant with V-gene and J-gene trimming of TCR beta chains, and an independent cohort replicated the association.

The cohort was made up of under 800 healthy bone marrow donors. At the time of sampling, all cohort members were nominally healthy, though unrecorded immune exposures were likely present. The donor was CMV seropositive and was included in the group of 270 or so seropositive cohort members. Every donor gave a peripheral blood sample, and the peripheral blood mononuclear cells from that sample were used for TCR beta sequencing. Genomic DNA was extracted from the blood cell samples with the Qiagen DNeasy Blood Extraction Kit. The germline V gene provides CDR1 MDHEN and CDR2 SYDVKM. The CDR3 contains 16 residues, cysteine and phenylalanine counted. The CDR3 DNA has 48 bases and is translated from base 1. The V end loses 5 bases and the J end loses 0 bases, and a stretch of 14 bases separates them. Library construction relied on the immunoSEQ multiplex PCR assay. For the multiplex PCR, a mixture combining 60 forward primers for TCR Vbeta segments and 13 reverse primers for TCR Jbeta segments was used. The CDR3 region of rearranged TCR beta genes was amplified from genomic DNA with a multiplex PCR assay. The amplified TCR beta libraries were sequenced on the Illumina HiSeq System as 87-base-pair reads. Per the original workflow: Across the 670 or so repertoires, a later analysis counted roughly 77 million unique TCR beta chains, roughly 11 million of which were shared by at least two donors. A nearest-neighbor algorithm error-corrected the raw reads and collapsed the reads into unique sequences, merging closely related sequences to remove PCR and sequencing errors. CDR3 sequences were aligned to IMGT reference sequences to assign V, D and J gene segments. For a sequence to be retained, a match of at least six nucleotides was required to both a V gene segment and a J gene segment. A rearrangement counted as productive if the CDR3 had no stop codons and remained in frame with V and J, and every other rearrangement counted as non-productive. Following IMGT convention, CDR3 was defined as the stretch from the second conserved V-encoded cysteine to the conserved J-encoded phenylalanine. The earlier analysis of more than 450 of the donors excluded sequences that lacked an unambiguous match to a single V gene segment. An earlier analysis of about 600 of the donors called V segments functional above 56.7% productive rearrangements and segregating when the between-donor standard deviation exceeded 5%. A statistical classification framework was built to diagnose cytomegalovirus status from the catalog of TCR beta chain sequences. In a later analysis, TCR nucleotide sequences were compared against IMGT/GENE-DB human TR gene sequences so that V and J genes could be assigned. In a later analysis, CDR3 sequences and most-parsimonious VDJ recombination scenarios were assigned using the TCRdist pipeline. In a later analysis, each TCR beta chain was defined by its CDR3 amino acid sequence together with its V-gene family, and reads lacking a unique V-gene family were excluded. As a way to deal with suspected cross-contamination and a sequencing artifact, a later analysis dropped 450 to 600 nucleotide sequences that were highly shared and had low generation probability. For each public chain, a later analysis derived a clonal expansion index from normalized ranks of inferred template counts within each repertoire. Generation probabilities in a later analysis came from a VDJ recombination model fitted to out-of-frame rearrangements, and those results were checked against IGoR. A later analysis scored TCR-TCR, TCR-HLA and TCR-CMV co-occurrence with hypergeometric tests, applying a repertoire-size bias correction to TCR pairs. A later analysis estimated false discovery rates by permuting HLA or CMV assignments 20 times. A later analysis grouped co-occurring TCRs with DBSCAN, adding TCRdist sequence similarity when clustering within HLA-allele-positive subsets. Repertoires with fewer than 30,000 or more than 120,000 public chains, plus five repertoires with anomalous nucleotide sharing, were excluded from co-occurrence clustering. The clones in this table, taken by TCRdb from immuneACCESS, are in-frame only. Not every clone is retained; where verified, under half of the shortfall comes from an unresolved V gene, and the cause of the rest is unknown. V and J calls and clone size are those listed in that table; D and trimming were worked out from the DNA. This sample lists some 190,000 clones; 60% to 80% were detected once. The ten most abundant clones make up less than 4% of the sample.

The receptor was derived from a woman younger than 45 in good health and CMV-seropositive. This chain joins TRBV28 to TRBJ2-1; the D gene is perhaps TRBD2, on 7 matching bases. The source material was PBMCs. The CDR3 reads CASSPPGGGSYNEQFF. The nucleotides read TGTGCCAGCAGTCCTCCGGGGGGCGGCTCCTACAATGAGCAGTTCTTC.